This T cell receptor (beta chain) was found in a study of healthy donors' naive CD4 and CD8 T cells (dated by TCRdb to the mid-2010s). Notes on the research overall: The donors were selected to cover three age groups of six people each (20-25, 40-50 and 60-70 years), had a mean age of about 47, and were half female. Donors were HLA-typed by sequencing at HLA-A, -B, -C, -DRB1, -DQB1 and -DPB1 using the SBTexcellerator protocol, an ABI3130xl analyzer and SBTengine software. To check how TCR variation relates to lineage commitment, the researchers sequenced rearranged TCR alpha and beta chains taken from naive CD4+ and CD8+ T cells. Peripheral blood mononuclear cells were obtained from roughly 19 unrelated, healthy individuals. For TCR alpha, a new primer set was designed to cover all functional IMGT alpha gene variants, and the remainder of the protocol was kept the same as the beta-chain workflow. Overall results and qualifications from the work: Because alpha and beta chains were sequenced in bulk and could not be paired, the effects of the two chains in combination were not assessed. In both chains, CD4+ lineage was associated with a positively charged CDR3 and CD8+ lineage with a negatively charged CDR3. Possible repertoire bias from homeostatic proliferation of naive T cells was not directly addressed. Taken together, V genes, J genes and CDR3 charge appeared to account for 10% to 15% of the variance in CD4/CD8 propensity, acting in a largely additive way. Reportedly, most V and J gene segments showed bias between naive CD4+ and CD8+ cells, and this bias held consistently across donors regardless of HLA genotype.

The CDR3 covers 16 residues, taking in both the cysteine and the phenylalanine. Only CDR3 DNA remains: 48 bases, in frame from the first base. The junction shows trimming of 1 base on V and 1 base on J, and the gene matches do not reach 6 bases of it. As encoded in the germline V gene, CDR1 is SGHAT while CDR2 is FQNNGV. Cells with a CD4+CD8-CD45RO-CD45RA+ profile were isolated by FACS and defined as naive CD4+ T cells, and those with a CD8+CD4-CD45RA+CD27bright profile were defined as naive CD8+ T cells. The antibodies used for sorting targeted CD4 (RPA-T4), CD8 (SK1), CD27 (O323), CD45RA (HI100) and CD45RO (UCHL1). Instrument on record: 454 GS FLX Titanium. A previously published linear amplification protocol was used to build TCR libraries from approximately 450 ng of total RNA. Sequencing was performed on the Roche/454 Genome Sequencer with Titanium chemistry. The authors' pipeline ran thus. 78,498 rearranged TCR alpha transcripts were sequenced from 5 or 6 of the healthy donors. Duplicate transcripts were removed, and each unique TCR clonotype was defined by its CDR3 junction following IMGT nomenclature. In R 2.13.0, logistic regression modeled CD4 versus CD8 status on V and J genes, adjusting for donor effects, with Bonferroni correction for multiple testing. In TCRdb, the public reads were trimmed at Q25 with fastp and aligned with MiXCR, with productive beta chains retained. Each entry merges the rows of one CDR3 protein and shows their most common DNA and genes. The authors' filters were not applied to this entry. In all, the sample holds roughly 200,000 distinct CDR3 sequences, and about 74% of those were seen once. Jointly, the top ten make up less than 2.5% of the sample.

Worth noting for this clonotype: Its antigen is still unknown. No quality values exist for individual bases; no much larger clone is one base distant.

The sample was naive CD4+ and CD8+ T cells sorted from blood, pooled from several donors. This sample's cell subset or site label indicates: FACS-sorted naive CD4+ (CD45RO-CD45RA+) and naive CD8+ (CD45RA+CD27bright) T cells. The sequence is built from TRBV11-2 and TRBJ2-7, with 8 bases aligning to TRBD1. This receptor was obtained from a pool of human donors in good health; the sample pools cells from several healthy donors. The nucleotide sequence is TGTGCCAGCAGCTTAGGGCCACGACAGGGGTCCTACGAGCAGTACTTC. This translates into CASSLGPRQGSYEQYF.